This TCR beta chain derives from a study of blood T cell repertoires in COVID-19. As originally analysed: Estimates of nucleated cell counts were drawn from the amplification of reference gene primers. Data came from immunoSEQ multiplex PCR; TCRdb stores just in-frame clones and leaves some out. V and J calls and clone size are those listed in that table; D and trimming were worked out from the DNA. The sample lists 240,000 or so clones, approximately 80% occurring once. The CDR3 consists of 13 residues. V lost 2 bases and J 9 bases, leaving 12 bases between the germline ends. Per germline, CDR1 SGHNT and CDR2 YYREEE (reference sequence).

This chain uses TRBV5-4 with TRBJ2-1, with D unclear. Sequencing used peripheral blood. The TCR originated in a woman of 80 years or more with acute or convalescent COVID-19. Here the CDR3 reads CASSFQATGEQFF. As DNA, the CDR3 is TGTGCCAGCAGCTTCCAGGCAACCGGTGAGCAGTTCTTC.